A selection of T cell receptor beta chains follows, all from one sample in a study of blood T cell repertoires in COVID-19. Measured with immunoSEQ multiplex PCR; TCRdb has only the in-frame clones, and not every one. Of approximately 25,000 clones in the sample, 85% to 90% were seen once. Sequencing used peripheral blood. The receptors here all came from a woman aged 55-70 years with active COVID-19. The CDR3 runs from the conserved cysteine through the conserved F or W. A D gene is named only where the DNA matches it firmly. Rows may omit the clone size; those that give it use once, few, many or a size class.

j_call: TRBJ1-2; clone_size: .; v_call: TRBV10-3; d_call: TRBD1; cdr3_aa: CAISGPGQGVGGYTF; cdr3_nt: TGTGCCATCAGTGGTCCGGGACAGGGGGTAGGCGGCTACACCTTC
j_call: TRBJ2-1; clone_size: .; v_call: TRBV15; d_call: .; cdr3_aa: CATSGDRWGLDEQFF; cdr3_nt: TGTGCCACCAGCGGGGATCGGTGGGGCCTCGATGAGCAGTTCTTC
j_call: TRBJ2-1; clone_size: .; v_call: TRBV28; d_call: TRBD2; cdr3_aa: CASSFAGGYNEQFF; cdr3_nt: TGTGCCAGCAGTTTTGCGGGAGGCTACAATGAGCAGTTCTTC
j_call: TRBJ1-5; clone_size: few; v_call: TRBV27; d_call: .; cdr3_aa: CASSATEFNQPQHF; cdr3_nt: TGTGCCAGCAGTGCGACAGAGTTCAATCAGCCCCAGCATTTT
j_call: TRBJ1-6; clone_size: .; v_call: TRBV9; d_call: TRBD1; cdr3_aa: CASSVGGRQGYSPLHF; cdr3_nt: TGTGCCAGCAGCGTAGGGGGAAGACAGGGGTATTCACCCCTCCACTTT
j_call: TRBJ1-2; clone_size: .; v_call: TRBV5-1; d_call: TRBD1; cdr3_aa: CASSPGDRHDLYGYTF; cdr3_nt: TGCGCCAGCAGCCCGGGGGACAGGCATGACCTCTATGGCTACACCTTC
j_call: TRBJ1-2; clone_size: .; v_call: TRBV30; d_call: .; cdr3_aa: CAWSVYRNNYGYTF; cdr3_nt: TGTGCCTGGAGTGTATATCGTAATAACTATGGCTACACCTTC
j_call: TRBJ1-1; clone_size: few; v_call: TRBV12-3/TRBV12-4; d_call: .; cdr3_aa: CASSLSPGEAFF; cdr3_nt: TGTGCCAGCAGTTTAAGCCCAGGTGAAGCTTTCTTT
j_call: TRBJ2-7; clone_size: .; v_call: TRBV7-3; d_call: TRBD2; cdr3_aa: CASSKGTSGGDEQYF; cdr3_nt: TGTGCCAGCAGCAAAGGGACTAGCGGGGGCGACGAGCAGTACTTC
j_call: TRBJ2-7; clone_size: .; v_call: TRBV7-8; d_call: TRBD1; cdr3_aa: CASSHDRVVGEQYF; cdr3_nt: TGTGCCAGCAGCCATGACAGGGTGGTGGGCGAGCAGTACTTC
j_call: TRBJ2-3; clone_size: .; v_call: TRBV27; d_call: TRBD2; cdr3_aa: CASSQTGTSGRVTDTQYF; cdr3_nt: TGTGCCAGCAGTCAGACCGGGACTAGCGGGAGGGTTACAGATACGCAGTATTTT
j_call: TRBJ1-3; clone_size: once; v_call: TRBV4-3; d_call: .; cdr3_aa: CASSQVVRGASGNTIYF; cdr3_nt: TGCGCCAGCAGCCAAGTGGTCAGGGGAGCCTCTGGAAACACCATATATTTT
j_call: TRBJ1-5; clone_size: .; v_call: TRBV23-1; d_call: .; cdr3_aa: CASPYAGQPQHF; cdr3_nt: TGCGCCAGCCCTTACGCGGGTCAGCCCCAGCATTTT
j_call: TRBJ2-3; clone_size: .; v_call: TRBV7-6; d_call: TRBD2; cdr3_aa: CASSPRGAGVTDTQYF; cdr3_nt: TGTGCCAGCAGCCCACGAGGGGCGGGAGTCACAGATACGCAGTATTTT